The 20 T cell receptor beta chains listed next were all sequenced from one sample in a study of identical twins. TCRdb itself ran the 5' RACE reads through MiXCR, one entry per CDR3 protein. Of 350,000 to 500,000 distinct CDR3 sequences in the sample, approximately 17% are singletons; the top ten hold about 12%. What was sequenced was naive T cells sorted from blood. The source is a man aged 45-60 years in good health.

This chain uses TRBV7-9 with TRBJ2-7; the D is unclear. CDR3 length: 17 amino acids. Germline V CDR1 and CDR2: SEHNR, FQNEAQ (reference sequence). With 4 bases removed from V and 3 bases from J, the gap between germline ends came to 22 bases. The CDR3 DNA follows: TGTGCCAGCAGCTCGACCGGCAGCTTCCGAGCTAGCTACGAGCAGTACTTC. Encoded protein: CASSSTGSFRASYEQYF. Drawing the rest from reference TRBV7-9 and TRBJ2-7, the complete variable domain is DTGVSQNPRHKITKRGQNVTFRCDPISEHNRLYWYRQTLGQGPEFLTYFQNEAQLEKSRLLSDRFSAERPKGSFSTLEIQRTEQGDSAMYLCASSSTGSFRASYEQYFGPGTRLTVT.

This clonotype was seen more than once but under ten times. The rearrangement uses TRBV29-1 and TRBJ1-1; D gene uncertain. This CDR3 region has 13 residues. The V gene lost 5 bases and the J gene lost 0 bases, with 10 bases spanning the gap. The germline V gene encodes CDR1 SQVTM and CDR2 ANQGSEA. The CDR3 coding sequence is TGCAGCGTTAAGACCGAAATGAACACTGAAGCTTTCTTT. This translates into CSVKTEMNTEAFF.

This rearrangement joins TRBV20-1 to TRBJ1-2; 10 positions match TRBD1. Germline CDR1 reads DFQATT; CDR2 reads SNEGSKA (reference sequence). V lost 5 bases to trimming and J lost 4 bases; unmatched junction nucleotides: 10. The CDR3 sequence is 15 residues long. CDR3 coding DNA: TGCAGTGCTCTAAACCAGACAGGGGGCGGCTATGGCTACACCTTC. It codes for CSALNQTGGGYGYTF.

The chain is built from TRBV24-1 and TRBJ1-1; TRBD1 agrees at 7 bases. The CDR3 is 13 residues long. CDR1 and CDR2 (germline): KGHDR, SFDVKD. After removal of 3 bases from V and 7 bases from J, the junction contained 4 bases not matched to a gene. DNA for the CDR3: TGTGCCACCAGTGATGGGGGGACAGTTGAAGCTTTCTTT. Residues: CATSDGGTVEAFF.

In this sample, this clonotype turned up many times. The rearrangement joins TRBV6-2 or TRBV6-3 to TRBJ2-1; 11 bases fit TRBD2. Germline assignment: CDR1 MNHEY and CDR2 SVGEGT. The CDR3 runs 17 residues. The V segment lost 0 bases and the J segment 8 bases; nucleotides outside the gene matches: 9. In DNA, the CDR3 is TGTGCCAGCAGTTACTCGGTCGAAGGACTAGCGGGCTATGAGCAGTTCTTC. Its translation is CASSYSVEGLAGYEQFF.

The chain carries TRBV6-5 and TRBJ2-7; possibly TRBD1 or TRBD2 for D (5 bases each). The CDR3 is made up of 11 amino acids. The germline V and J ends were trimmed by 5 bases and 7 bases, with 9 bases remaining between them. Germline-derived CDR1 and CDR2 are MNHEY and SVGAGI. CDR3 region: CASSMGREQYF. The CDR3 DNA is TGTGCCAGCAGTATGGGACGGGAGCAGTACTTC.

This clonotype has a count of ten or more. The CDR3 loop is CASSPRLAGVLEQFF. CDR3 nucleotide sequence: TGTGCCAGCAGTCCACGACTAGCGGGAGTTTTGGAGCAGTTCTTC. The chain links TRBV12-3 or TRBV12-4 to TRBJ2-1, with 12 bases that match TRBD2. J gave up 10 bases and V 5 bases, and 9 bases lay outside the gene matches. The CDR3 contains 15 residues.

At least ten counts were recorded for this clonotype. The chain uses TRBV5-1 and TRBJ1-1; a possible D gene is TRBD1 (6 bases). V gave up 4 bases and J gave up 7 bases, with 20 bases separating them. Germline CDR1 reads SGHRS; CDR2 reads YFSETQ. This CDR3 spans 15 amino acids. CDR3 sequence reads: CASSPLTGLTGEAFF. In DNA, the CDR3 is TGCGCCAGCAGCCCTCTGACAGGTTTGACCGGTGAAGCTTTCTTT.

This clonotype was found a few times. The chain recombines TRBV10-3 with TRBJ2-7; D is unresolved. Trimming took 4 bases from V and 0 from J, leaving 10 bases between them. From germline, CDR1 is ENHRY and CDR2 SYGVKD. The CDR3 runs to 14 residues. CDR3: CAISAPRSSYEQYF. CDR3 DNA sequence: TGTGCCATCAGTGCTCCCCGGAGCTCCTACGAGCAGTACTTC.

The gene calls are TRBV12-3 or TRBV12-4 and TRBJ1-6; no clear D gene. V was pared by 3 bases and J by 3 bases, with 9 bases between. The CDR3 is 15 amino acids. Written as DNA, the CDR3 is TGTGCCAGCAGTTTTGGCAGCAGCTATAATTCACCCCTCCACTTT. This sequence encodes CASSFGSSYNSPLHF.

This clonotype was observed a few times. CDR3 in amino acids: CASSLTGRGQETQYF. In DNA, the CDR3 is TGTGCCAGCAGCTTGACGGGGCGAGGGCAAGAGACCCAGTACTTC. The V and J genes are TRBV5-6 and TRBJ2-5, with D perhaps being TRBD1 or TRBD2 (5 bases each). The germline V and J ends were trimmed by 1 base and 2 bases, with 12 bases remaining between them. This CDR3 has 15 amino acids. CDR1 and CDR2 (germline): SGHDT, YYEEEE.

The CDR3 DNA reads as TGTGCCAGCAGTCTAACAGACAGCAGCTCCTACGAGCAGTACTTC. Amino acids: CASSLTDSSSYEQYF. V usage is TRBV28 and J usage is TRBJ2-7, with D possibly being TRBD1 (5 bases). V was clipped by 5 bases and J by 0 bases, with 14 bases between them. The CDR3 runs 15 residues. Germline V CDR1 and CDR2: MDHEN, SYDVKM.

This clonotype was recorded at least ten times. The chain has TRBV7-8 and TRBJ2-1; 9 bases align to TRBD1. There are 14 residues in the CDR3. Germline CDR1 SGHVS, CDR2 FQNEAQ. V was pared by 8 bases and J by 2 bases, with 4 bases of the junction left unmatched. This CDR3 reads CASGRQGAYNEQFF. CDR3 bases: TGTGCCAGCGGGAGACAGGGGGCCTACAATGAGCAGTTCTTC.

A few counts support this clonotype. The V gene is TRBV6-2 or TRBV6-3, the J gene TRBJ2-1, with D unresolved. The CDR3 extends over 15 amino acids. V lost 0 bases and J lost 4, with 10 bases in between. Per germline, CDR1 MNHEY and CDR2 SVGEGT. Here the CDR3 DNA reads TGTGCCAGCAGTTACTCGTTAGCTGGTTACAATGAGCAGTTCTTC. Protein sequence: CASSYSLAGYNEQFF.

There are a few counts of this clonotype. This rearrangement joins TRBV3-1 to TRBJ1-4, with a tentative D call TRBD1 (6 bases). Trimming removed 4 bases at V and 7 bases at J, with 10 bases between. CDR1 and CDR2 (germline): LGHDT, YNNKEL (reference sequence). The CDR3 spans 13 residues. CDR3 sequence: CASSRDTREKLFF. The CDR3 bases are TGTGCCAGCAGCCGGGACACTCGTGAAAAACTGTTTTTT.

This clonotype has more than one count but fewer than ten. The CDR3 coding sequence is TGTGCCAGCAGCTGGACACTCTCGGGCTATGGCTACACCTTC. Translation gives CASSWTLSGYGYTF. The V call is TRBV6-1, the J call TRBJ1-2, with D perhaps TRBD1 (5 bases). This CDR3 is built from 14 residues. CDR1 and CDR2 (germline): MNHNS, SASEGT. V lost 6 bases and J lost 4, with 15 bases in between.

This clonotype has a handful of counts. The CDR3 DNA reads TGCAGTGCTAGCGGGACACAATCCTACAATGAGCAGTTCTTC. It yields the protein CSASGTQSYNEQFF. The chain couples TRBV20-1 to TRBJ2-1, with a possible D match to TRBD1 (6 bases). CDR3 length: 14 amino acids. Per germline, CDR1 DFQATT and CDR2 SNEGSKA (reference sequence). With 3 bases removed from V and 1 base from J, the gap between germline ends came to 10 bases.

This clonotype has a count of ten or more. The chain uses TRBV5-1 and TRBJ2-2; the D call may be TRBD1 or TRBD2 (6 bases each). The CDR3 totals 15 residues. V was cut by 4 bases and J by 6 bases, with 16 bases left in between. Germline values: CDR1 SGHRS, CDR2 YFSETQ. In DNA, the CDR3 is TGCGCCAGCAGCCCTGATGGGGGGCGAGCCGGGGAGCTGTTTTTT. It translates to CASSPDGGRAGELFF.

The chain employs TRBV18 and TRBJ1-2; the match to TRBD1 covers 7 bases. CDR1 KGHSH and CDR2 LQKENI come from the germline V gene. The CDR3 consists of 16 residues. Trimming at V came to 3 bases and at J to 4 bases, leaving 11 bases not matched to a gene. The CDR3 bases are TGTGCCAGCTCACCGCCCGGGACAGCCGAATTCTATGGCTACACCTTC. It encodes CASSPPGTAEFYGYTF.

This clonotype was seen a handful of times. CDR3 coding DNA: TGTGCCAGCAGCCCCGGCGCGGGATCCACAGATACGCAGTATTTT. Protein sequence: CASSPGAGSTDTQYF. The chain employs TRBV18 and TRBJ2-3, with D maybe TRBD2 (6 bases). V was shortened by 8 bases and J by 2 bases, with 17 bases between the two germline ends. CDR3 length: 15 amino acids. Germline assignment: CDR1 KGHSH and CDR2 LQKENI.